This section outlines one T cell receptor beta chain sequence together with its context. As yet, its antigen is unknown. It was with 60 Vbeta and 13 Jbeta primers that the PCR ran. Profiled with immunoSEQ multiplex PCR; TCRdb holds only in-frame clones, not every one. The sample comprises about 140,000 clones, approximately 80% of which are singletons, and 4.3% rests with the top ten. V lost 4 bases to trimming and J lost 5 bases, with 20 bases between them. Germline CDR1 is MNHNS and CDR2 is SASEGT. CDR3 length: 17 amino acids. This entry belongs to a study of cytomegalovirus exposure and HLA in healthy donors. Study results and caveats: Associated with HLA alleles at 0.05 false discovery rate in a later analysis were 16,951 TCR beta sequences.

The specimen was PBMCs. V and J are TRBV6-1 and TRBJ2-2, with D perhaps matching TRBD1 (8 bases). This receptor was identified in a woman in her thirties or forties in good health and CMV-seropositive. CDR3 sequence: CASSGGGQVVWTGELFF. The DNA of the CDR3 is TGTGCCAGCAGTGGGGGGGGACAGGTGGTTTGGACCGGGGAGCTGTTTTTT.